This TCR beta chain derives from a study of beta chain features in type 1 diabetes. General study results and limits: Type 1 diabetes patients showed a moderate but significant shortening of TCRB CDR3s in all four CD4+ subsets. Whether HLA type influences TCRB rearrangement remained unresolved here. More deletions and fewer insertions at VDJ junctions were seen in type 1 diabetes patients.

As to this clone: Antigen unknown. Different DNA sequences within this sample yield the same CDR3.

Trimming stripped 0 bases from V and 6 bases from J, with 5 bases between. The CDR3 covers 12 residues. Germline CDR1 MNHNY, CDR2 SVGAGI (reference sequence). Reverse transcription of all isolated RNA meant that expressed TCRB transcripts were sequenced. Assay used: immunoSEQ multiplex PCR; TCRdb lists only in-frame clones, some missing. The data contain hundreds of thousands of clones, roughly 13% of them singletons. The TCR comes from a man between 18 and 35 years old with type 1 diabetes. The rearrangement links TRBV6-6 to TRBJ1-2; a possible D gene is TRBD1 (5 bases). Sequenced input: naive CD4+ T cells from blood. The CDR3 loop reads CASSYSGDGYTF. The CDR3 nucleotides are TGTGCCAGCAGTTACTCAGGGGATGGCTACACCTTC.